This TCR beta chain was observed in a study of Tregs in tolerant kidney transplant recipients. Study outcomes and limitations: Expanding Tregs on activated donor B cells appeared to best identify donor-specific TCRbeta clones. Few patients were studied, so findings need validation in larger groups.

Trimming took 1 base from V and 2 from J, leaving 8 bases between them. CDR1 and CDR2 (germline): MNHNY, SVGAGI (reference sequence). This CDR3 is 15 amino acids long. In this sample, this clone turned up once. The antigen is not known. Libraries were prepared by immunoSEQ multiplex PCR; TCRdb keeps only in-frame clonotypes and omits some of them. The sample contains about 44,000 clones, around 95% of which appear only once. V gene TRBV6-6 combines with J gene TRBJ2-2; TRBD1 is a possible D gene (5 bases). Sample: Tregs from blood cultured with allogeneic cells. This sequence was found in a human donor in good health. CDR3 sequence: CASSYWGRNTGELFF. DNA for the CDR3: TGTGCCAGCAGTTACTGGGGCAGAAACACCGGGGAGCTGTTTTTT.